This TCR beta chain was identified in a study of CD8+ T cells in alopecia areata. Overall study context: A 6-month period off drug followed tofacitinib, which lasted 6 to 18 months.

Notes on this clone: The antigen remains undetermined.

This sample's treatment: oral pan-JAK inhibitor, 5-10 mg twice daily. Punch biopsies of lesional scalp, plus peripheral blood, were taken from alopecia areata patients. Germline V gives CDR1 SNHLY, CDR2 FYNNEI. This CDR3 is built from 12 residues. The germline V and J ends were trimmed by 2 bases and 9 bases, with 7 bases remaining between them. Sequencing relied on a cDNA template that was reverse transcribed from extracted RNA. Generated by immunoSEQ multiplex PCR, the TCRdb table keeps only in-frame clones and is missing some. Of 100,000 to 150,000 clones in the sample, roughly 57% were seen once. Points from the study as a whole: Lesional scalp, especially alopecia totalis/universalis, showed higher clonality than normal scalp. Scalp samples also yield sequences from resident alphabeta T cells of normal skin.

This rearrangement joins TRBV2 to TRBJ2-2; D is unclear. The TCR sequence derives from a human donor with alopecia areata. The starting material was CD4+ T cells sorted from blood, obtained at week 4, from a patient treated with tofacitinib. The CDR3, as DNA: TGTGCCAGCAGTGAATTGCCTTGGGAGCTGTTTTTT. This codes for CASSELPWELFF. Together with reference TRBV2 and TRBJ2-2, the CDR3 gives the full variable domain: EPEVTQTPSHQVTQMGQEVILRCVPISNHLYFYWYRQILGQKVEFLVSFYNNEISEKSEIFDDQFSVERPDGSNFTLKIRSTKLEDSAMYFCASSELPWELFFGEGSRLTVL.